What follows is one T cell receptor (beta chain) and its context. CDR3 length equals 16 residues. Trimming shortened V by 3 bases and J by 0 bases, and 11 bases separated the two germline ends. Germline lookup yields CDR1 MDHEN and CDR2 SYDVKM. These data originate in a study of CD8 T cells in Susac syndrome. Sequencing of TCR beta was carried out in blood CD8+ and CD4+ T cells. The authors reverse transcribed roughly 0.45 to 1 ug RNA with random hexamers. TCRdb recomputed calls from the immunoSEQ multiplex PCR reads with MiXCR, one row per CDR3 protein. The sample carries a few hundred thousand distinct CDR3 sequences, 85% recorded once.

This sequence originates from a human donor with multiple sclerosis. Sample: CD8+ T cells from PBMCs. The chain links TRBV28 to TRBJ1-4; tentatively, D is TRBD1 (5 bases). Here the CDR3 DNA reads TGTGCCAGCAGTTTTCTGGGACCCGCAACTAATGAAAAACTGTTTTTT. Translating gives CASSFLGPATNEKLFF.